This T cell receptor beta chain was captured by sequencing in a study of CD8 T cell repertoires and HIV-1 epitope variants. The wider study: Separate from the cultures, 1M uncultured T cells served as baseline. General study points: Of about 10 antigen-specific beta clonotypes, five to seven appeared to cross-react with escape variants.

Sequencing used immunoSEQ multiplex PCR; TCRdb keeps in-frame clones, though not all of them. This sample has about 95,000 clones; roughly four fifths occur once, and the top ten carry roughly 26%. This clone was seen only a few times. Its specificity is unknown. There are 13 residues in the CDR3. CDR1 and CDR2 (germline): LNHDA, SQIVND (reference sequence). Trimming removed 5 bases from V and 9 bases from J; junction bases left unmatched: 2. This sequence originates from a male donor with HIV. The chain carries TRBV19 and TRBJ1-6, with 9 bases identical to TRBD1. Source material: uncultured baseline CD8+ T cells from peripheral blood mononuclear cells (PBMCs). This CDR3 reads CASSPTGGSPLHF. Written as DNA, the CDR3 is TGTGCCAGTAGTCCGACAGGGGGTTCACCCCTCCACTTT.